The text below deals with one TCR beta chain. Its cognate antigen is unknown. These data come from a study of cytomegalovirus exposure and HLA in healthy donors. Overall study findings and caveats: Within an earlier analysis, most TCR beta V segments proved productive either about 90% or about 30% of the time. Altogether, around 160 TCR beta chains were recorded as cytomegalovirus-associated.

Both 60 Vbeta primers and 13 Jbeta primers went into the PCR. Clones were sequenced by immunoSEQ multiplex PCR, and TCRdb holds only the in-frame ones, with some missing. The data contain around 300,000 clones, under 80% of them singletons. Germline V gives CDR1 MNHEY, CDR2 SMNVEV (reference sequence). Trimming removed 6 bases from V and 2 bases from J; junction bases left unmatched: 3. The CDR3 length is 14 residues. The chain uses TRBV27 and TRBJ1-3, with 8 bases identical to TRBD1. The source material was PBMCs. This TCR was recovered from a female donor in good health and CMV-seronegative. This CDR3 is CASSTGGTGNTIYF. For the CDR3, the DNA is TGTGCCAGCAGCACAGGGGGAACTGGAAACACCATATATTTT.